Sequencing of this T cell receptor (beta chain) was carried out in a study of blood T cell repertoires in COVID-19. On the study more broadly: Sample material is recorded as cDNA or gDNA derived from T cells, B-cell-depleted T cells, or PBMCs.

Repertoires were generated with immunoSEQ multiplex PCR, while TCRdb's copy carries only in-frame clones and drops some. The repertoire holds roughly 300,000 clones, with 89% as singletons. Germline trimming cut 1 base from V and 1 base from J; bases unmatched to any gene: 9. The germline CDR1 and CDR2 sequences are SGHVS and FNYEAQ. This CDR3 has 18 amino acids. This TCR was recovered from a man between 18 and 35 years old who had recovered from COVID-19. J is TRBJ2-3 and V is TRBV7-6; 9 bases line up with TRBD1. Specimen: peripheral blood. The CDR3, as DNA: TGTGCCAGCAGCTTAGTCCCGGGACAGGGTCGGGGCACAGATACGCAGTATTTT. The encoded protein is CASSLVPGQGRGTDTQYF. Looking up the rest from reference TRBV7-6 and TRBJ2-3 gives the full variable domain: GAGVSQSPRYKVTKRGQDVALRCDPISGHVSLYWYRQALGQGPEFLTYFNYEAQQDKSGLPNDRFSAERPEGSISTLTIQRTEQRDSAMYRCASSLVPGQGRGTDTQYFGPGTRLTVL.